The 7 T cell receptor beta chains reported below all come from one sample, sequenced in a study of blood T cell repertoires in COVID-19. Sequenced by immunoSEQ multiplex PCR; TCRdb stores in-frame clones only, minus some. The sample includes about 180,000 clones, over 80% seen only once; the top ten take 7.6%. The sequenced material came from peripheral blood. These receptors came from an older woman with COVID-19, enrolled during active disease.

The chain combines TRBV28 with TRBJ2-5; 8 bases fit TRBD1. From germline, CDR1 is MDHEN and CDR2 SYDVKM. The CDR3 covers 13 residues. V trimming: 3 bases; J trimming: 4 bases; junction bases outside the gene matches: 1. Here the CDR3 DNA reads TGTGCCAGCAGTTTTCAGGGGGCAGAGACCCAGTACTTC. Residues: CASSFQGAETQYF. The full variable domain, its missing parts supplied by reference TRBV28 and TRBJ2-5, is DVKVTQSSRYLVKRTGEKVFLECVQDMDHENMFWYRQDPGLGLRLIYFSYDVKMKEKGDIPEGYSVSREKKERFSLILESASTNQTSMYLCASSFQGAETQYFGPGTRLLVL.

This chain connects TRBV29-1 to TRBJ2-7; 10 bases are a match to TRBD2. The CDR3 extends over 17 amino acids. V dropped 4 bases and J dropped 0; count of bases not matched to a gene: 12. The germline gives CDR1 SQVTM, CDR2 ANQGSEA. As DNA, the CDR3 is TGCAGCGTTGTAAAGGTAGCGGGAGGTAGGAGCTCCTACGAGCAGTACTTC. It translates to CSVVKVAGGRSSYEQYF.

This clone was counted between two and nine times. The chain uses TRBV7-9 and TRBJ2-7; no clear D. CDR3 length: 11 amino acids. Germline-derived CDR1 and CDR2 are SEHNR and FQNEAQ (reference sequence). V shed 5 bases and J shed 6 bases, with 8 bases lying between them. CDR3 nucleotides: TGTGCCAGCAGCCTACTAAGCGAGCAGTACTTC. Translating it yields CASSLLSEQYF.

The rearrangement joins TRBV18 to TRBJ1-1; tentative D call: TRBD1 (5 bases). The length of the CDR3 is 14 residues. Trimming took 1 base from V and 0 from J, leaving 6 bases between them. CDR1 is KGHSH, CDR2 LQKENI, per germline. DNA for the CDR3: TGTGCCAGCTCACCACAGGGGCTGAACACTGAAGCTTTCTTT. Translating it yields CASSPQGLNTEAFF.

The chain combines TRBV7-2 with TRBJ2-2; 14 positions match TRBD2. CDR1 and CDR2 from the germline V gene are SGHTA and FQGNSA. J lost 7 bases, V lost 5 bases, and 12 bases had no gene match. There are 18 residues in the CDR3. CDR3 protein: CASSPGTSGSIAVGELFF. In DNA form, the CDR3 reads TGTGCCAGCAGCCCTGGGACTAGCGGGAGTATTGCGGTCGGGGAGCTGTTTTTT. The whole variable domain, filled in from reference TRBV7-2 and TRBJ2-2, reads GAGVSQSPSNKVTEKGKDVELRCDPISGHTALYWYRQSLGQGLEFLIYFQGNSAPDKSGLPSDRFSAERTGGSVSTLTIQRTQQEDSAVYLCASSPGTSGSIAVGELFFGEGSRLTVL.

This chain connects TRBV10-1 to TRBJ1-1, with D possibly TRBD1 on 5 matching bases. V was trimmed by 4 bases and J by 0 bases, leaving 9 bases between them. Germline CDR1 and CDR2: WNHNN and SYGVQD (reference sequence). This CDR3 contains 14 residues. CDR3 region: CASSAGQLNTEAFF. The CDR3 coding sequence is TGCGCCAGCAGTGCAGGGCAGTTGAACACTGAAGCTTTCTTT.

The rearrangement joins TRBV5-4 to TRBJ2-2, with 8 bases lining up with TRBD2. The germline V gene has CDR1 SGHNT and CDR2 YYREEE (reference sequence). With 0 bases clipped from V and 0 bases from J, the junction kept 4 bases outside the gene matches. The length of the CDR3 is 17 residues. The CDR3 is CASSLGPGLANTGELFF. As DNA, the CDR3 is TGTGCCAGCAGCTTGGGACCGGGACTAGCGAACACCGGGGAGCTGTTTTTT.